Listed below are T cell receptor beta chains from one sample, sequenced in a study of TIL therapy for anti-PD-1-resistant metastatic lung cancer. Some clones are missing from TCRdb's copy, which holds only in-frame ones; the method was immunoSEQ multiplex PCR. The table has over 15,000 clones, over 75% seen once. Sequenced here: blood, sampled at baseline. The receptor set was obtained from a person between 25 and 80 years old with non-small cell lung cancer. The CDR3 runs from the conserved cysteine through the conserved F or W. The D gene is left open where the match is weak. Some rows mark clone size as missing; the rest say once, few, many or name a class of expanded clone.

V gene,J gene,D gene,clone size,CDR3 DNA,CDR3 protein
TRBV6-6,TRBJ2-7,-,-,TGTGCCAGCAGTTACGGCCAGGCGGGCTACGAGCAGTACTTC,CASSYGQAGYEQYF
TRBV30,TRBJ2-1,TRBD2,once,TGTGCCTGGGGACTAGCGGGAGGGCCAGGCAATGAGCAGTTCTTC,CAWGLAGGPGNEQFF
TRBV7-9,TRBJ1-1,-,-,TGTGCCAGCAACCCGCCAGGGGACACTGAAGCTTTCTTT,CASNPPGDTEAFF
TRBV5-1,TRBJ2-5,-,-,TGCGCCAGCAGCTTGGCCGATCTGTGGGGCCGCAGGGGAGGAGAGACCCAGTACTTC,CASSLADLWGRRGGETQYF
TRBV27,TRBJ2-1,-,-,TGTGCCAGCAATTCGCTGCGCCAGGGGGGAGCGTACAATGAGCAGTTCTTC,CASNSLRQGGAYNEQFF
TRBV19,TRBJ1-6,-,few,TGTGCCAGTATCGATAATAGCCGCGTGTCTTCACCCCTCCACTTT,CASIDNSRVSSPLHF
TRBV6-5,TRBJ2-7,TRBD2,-,TGTGCCAGCAGCACTAGCGGCATCTACGAGCAGTACTTC,CASSTSGIYEQYF
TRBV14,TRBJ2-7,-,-,TGTGCCAGCAGCCTTGATCCGGTCATCTCCTACGAGCAGTACTTC,CASSLDPVISYEQYF
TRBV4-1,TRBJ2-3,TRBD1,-,TGCGCCAGCCAGCGGGGACAGGGGGTTACAGATACGCAGTATTTT,CASQRGQGVTDTQYF
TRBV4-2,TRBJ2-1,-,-,TGTGCCAGCAGCCAAGCCCTGAGAGTCGATGAGCAGTTCTTC,CASSQALRVDEQFF
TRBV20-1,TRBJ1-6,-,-,TGCAGTGCTAGTTACAGGGCGGCCTATAATTCACCCCTCCACTTT,CSASYRAAYNSPLHF
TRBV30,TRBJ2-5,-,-,TGTGCCTGGAGTGTACGGCGCGGGGGCCCCCGGGAGACCCAGTACTTC,CAWSVRRGGPRETQYF
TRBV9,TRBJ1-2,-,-,TGTGCCAGCAGCGTAGGAGTCGCGAGCTATGGCTACACCTTC,CASSVGVASYGYTF
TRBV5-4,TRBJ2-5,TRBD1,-,TGTGCCAGCAGCTATGTCGGGACAGGGGAAGAGACCCAGTACTTC,CASSYVGTGEETQYF
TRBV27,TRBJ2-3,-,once,TGTGCCAGCAGTTTAGGGCAGAGCACAGATACGCAGTATTTT,CASSLGQSTDTQYF
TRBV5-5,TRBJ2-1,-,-,TGTGCCAGCAGCTTTGACTTCACCGTGAATGAGCAGTTCTTC,CASSFDFTVNEQFF
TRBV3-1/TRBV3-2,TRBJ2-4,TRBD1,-,TGTGCCAGCAGCCAAGACCGACAGGGCGTCAAAAACATTCAGTACTTC,CASSQDRQGVKNIQYF
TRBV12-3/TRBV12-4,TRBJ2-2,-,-,TGTGCCAGCAGCCATTCTGGGACCGGGGAGCTGTTTTTT,CASSHSGTGELFF
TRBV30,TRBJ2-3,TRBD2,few,TGTGCTCACGGGACTACAAGCACAGATACGCAGTATTTT,CAHGTTSTDTQYF
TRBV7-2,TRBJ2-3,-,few,TGTGCCAGCAGCTTAAACTCACAGTATTTT,CASSLNSQYF
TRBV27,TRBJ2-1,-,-,TGTGCCAGCAGTTTAATGGGCAATGAGCAGTTCTTC,CASSLMGNEQFF
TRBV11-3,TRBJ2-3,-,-,TGTGCCAGCAGCTTAGAAGGGAGAGGAACAGATACGCAGTATTTT,CASSLEGRGTDTQYF
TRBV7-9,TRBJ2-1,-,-,TGTGCCAGCAGCCTAAACATCAACCGGGGCGATGAGCAGTTCTTC,CASSLNINRGDEQFF
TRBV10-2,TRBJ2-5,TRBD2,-,TGCGCCAGCAGCCTAGATACCCGGGAGGGGGGACAAGAGACCCAGTACTTC,CASSLDTREGGQETQYF
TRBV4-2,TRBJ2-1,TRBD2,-,TGTGCCAGCAGCCAAGTTGCTAGCGGGGGGGCCGATGAGCAGTTCTTC,CASSQVASGGADEQFF
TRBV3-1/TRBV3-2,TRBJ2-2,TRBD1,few,TGTGCCAGCAGCCGCCCGGGGACAGAGAACACCGGGGAGCTGTTTTTT,CASSRPGTENTGELFF
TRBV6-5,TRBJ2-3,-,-,TGTGCCAGCAGTCGAGACGGAGCCACAGATACGCAGTATTTT,CASSRDGATDTQYF
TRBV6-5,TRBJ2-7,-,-,TGTGCCAGCAGTTACGAGGCGGCCGGCTACGAGCAGTACTTC,CASSYEAAGYEQYF
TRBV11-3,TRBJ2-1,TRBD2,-,TGTGCCAGCAGCTTAGCGGGGGGGAGCTCCTACAATGAGCAGTTCTTC,CASSLAGGSSYNEQFF
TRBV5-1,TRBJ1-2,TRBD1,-,TGCGCCAGCAGCTTGGGGACAGGGGGGTTCGACGGCTACACCTTC,CASSLGTGGFDGYTF
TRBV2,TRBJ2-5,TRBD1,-,TGTGCCAGCAGTCAATCAGGGGGCGTAAAGACCCAGTACTTC,CASSQSGGVKTQYF
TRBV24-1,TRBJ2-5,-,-,TGTGCCACCAGTGATTCGTACCAAGAGACCCAGTACTTC,CATSDSYQETQYF
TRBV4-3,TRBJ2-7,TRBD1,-,TGCGCCAGCAGCCACCGGGACAGTGGCTACGAGCAGTACTTC,CASSHRDSGYEQYF
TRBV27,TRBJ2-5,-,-,TGTGCCAGCAGTTTAAGAGGGGGCCAAGAGACCCAGTACTTC,CASSLRGGQETQYF
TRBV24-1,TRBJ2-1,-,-,TGTGCCACCAGTGATTCTAGACAATACCACAATGAGCAGTTCTTC,CATSDSRQYHNEQFF
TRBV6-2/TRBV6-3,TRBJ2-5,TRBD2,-,TGTGCCAGCAGTCAACCCTACTTCGCGGGACTAGCGGGGGGCCTTACGGAGACCCAGTACTTC,CASSQPYFAGLAGGLTETQYF
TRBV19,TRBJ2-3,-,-,TGTGCCAGTAGTATCGGGGAGGTGACAGATACGCAGTATTTT,CASSIGEVTDTQYF
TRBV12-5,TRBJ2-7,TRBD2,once,TGTGCTACTGCGGGGGTCCCCTACGAGCAGTACTTC,CATAGVPYEQYF
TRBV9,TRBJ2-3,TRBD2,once,TGTGCCAGCAGCGGTAGCGGGGGGGCCCCAGATACGCAGTATTTT,CASSGSGGAPDTQYF
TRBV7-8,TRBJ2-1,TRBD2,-,TGTGCCAGCAGCTTACGGCGGGAGCGCGGGCATGAGCAGTTCTTC,CASSLRRERGHEQFF
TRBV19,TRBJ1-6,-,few,TGTGCCAGTAATGTGGGCAATTCACCCCTCCACTTT,CASNVGNSPLHF
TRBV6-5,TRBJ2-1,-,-,TGTGCCAGCAGTTACCTTGGACCTAACAATGAGCAGTTCTTC,CASSYLGPNNEQFF
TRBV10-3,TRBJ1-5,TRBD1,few,TGTGCCATCAGCGAAACAGGGGATGGCGGTGAGCCCCAGCATTTT,CAISETGDGGEPQHF
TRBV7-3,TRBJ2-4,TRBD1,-,TGTGCCAGCAGCTCCCGACTCCGGACAGGGAACATTCAGTACTTC,CASSSRLRTGNIQYF
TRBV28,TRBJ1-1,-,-,TGTGCCAGCCCCCCGGTCCGGGGTAAGAACACTGAAGCTTTCTTT,CASPPVRGKNTEAFF
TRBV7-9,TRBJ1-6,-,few,TGTGCCAGCAGCTCGGGACGGACCAATTCACCCCTCCACTTT,CASSSGRTNSPLHF